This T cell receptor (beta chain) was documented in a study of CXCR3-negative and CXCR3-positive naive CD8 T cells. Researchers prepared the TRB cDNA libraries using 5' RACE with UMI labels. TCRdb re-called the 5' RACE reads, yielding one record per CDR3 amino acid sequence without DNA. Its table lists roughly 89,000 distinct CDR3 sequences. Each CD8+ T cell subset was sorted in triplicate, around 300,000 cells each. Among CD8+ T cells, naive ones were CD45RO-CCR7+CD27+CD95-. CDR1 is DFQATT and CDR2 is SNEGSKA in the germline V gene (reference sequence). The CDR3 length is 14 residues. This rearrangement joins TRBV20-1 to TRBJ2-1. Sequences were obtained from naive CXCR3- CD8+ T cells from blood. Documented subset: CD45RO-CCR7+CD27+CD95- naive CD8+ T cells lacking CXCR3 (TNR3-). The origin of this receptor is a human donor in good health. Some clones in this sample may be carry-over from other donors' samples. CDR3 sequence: CSARERGSYNEQFF.